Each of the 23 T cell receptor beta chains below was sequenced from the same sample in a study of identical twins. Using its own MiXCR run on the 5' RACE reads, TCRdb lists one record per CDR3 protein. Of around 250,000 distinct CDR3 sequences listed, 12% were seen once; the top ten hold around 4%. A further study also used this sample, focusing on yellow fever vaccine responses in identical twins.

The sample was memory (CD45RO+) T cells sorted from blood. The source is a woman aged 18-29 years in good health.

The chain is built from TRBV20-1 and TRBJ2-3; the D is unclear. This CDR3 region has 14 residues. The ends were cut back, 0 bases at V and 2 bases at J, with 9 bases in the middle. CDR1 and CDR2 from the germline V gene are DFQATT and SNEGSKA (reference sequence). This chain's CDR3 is CSAREDPSTDTQYF. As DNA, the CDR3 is TGCAGTGCTAGAGAGGATCCCTCCACAGATACGCAGTATTTT.

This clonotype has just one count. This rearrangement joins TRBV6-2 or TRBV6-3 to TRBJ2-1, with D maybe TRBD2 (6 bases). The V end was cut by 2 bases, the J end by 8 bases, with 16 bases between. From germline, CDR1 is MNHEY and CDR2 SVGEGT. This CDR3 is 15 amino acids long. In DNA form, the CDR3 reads TGTGCCAGCAGTTACGGGACGGCCGGGGGAGATGAGCAGTTCTTC. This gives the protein CASSYGTAGGDEQFF.

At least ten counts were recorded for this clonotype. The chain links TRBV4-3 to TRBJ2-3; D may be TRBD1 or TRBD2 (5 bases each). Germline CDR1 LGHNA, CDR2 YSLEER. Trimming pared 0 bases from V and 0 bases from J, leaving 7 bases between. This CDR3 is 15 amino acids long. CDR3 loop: CASSQEGPSTDTQYF. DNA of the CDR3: TGCGCCAGCAGCCAAGAGGGACCTAGCACAGATACGCAGTATTTT.

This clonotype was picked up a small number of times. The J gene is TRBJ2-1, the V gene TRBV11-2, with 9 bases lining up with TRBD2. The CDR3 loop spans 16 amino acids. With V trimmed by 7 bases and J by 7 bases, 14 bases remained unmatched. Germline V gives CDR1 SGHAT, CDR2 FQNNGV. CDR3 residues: CASNILGLAGQNEQFF. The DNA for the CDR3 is TGTGCCAGCAACATCCTCGGGCTAGCGGGGCAAAATGAGCAGTTCTTC.

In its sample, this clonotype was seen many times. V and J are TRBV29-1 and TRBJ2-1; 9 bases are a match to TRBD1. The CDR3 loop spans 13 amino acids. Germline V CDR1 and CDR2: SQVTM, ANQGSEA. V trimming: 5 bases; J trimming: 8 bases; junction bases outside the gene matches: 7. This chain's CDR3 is CSVLWDRDYEQFF. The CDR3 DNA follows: TGCAGCGTTTTGTGGGACAGGGACTATGAGCAGTTCTTC.

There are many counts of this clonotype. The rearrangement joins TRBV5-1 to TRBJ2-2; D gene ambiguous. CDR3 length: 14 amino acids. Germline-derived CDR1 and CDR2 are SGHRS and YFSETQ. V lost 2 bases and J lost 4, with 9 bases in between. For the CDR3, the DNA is TGCGCCAGCAGCTTCGAGCGTATCACCGGGGAGCTGTTTTTT. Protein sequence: CASSFERITGELFF.

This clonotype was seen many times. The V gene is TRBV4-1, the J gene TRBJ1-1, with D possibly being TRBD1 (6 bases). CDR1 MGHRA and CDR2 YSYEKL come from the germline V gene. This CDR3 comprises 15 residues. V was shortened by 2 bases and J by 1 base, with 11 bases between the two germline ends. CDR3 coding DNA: TGCGCCAGCAGCCAAAGGGGACAACAGAACACTGAAGCTTTCTTT. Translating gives CASSQRGQQNTEAFF.

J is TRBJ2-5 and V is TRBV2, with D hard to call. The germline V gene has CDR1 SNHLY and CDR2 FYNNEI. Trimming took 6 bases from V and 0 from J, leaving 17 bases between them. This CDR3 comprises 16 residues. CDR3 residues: CASRSPTNTYQETQYF. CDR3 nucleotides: TGTGCCAGCAGGAGCCCTACAAATACGTACCAAGAGACCCAGTACTTC.

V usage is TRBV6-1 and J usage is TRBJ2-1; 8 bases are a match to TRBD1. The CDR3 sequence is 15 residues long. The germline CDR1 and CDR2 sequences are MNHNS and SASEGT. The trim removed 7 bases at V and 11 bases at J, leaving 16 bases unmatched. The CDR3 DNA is TGTGCCAGCACCTCAACCGGGACAGGTACCTATAAGCAGTTCTTC. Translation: CASTSTGTGTYKQFF.

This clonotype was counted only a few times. CDR3 DNA sequence: TGTGCCAGCAGTGGAGGGAGGACTGAAGCTTTCTTT. Its translation is CASSGGRTEAFF. The chain is built from TRBV6-5 and TRBJ1-1; D remains ambiguous. The CDR3 is made up of 12 amino acids. Germline V CDR1 and CDR2: MNHEY, SVGAGI. V dropped 5 bases and J dropped 5 bases, with 9 bases sitting between them.

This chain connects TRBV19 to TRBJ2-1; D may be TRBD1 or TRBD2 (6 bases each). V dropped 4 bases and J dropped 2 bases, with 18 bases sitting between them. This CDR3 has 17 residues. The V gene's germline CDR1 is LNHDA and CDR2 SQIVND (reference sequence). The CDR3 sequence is CASSRGGLREPYNEQFF. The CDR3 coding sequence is TGTGCCAGTAGTAGAGGGGGACTGCGGGAACCCTACAATGAGCAGTTCTTC.

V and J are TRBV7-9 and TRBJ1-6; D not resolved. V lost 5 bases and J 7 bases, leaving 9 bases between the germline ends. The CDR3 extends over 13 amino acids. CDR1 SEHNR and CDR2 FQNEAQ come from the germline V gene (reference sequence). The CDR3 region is CASSNPQNSPLHF. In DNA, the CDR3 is TGTGCCAGCAGCAACCCCCAGAATTCACCCCTCCACTTT. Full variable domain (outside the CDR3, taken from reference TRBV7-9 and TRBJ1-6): DTGVSQNPRHKITKRGQNVTFRCDPISEHNRLYWYRQTLGQGPEFLTYFQNEAQLEKSRLLSDRFSAERPKGSFSTLEIQRTEQGDSAMYLCASSNPQNSPLHFGNGTRLTVT.

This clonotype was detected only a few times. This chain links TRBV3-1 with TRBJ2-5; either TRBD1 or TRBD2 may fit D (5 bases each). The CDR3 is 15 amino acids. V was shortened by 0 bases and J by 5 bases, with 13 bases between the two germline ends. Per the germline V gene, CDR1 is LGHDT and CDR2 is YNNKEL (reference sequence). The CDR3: CASSQDGDEGETQYF. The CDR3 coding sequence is TGTGCCAGCAGCCAAGATGGGGACGAGGGGGAGACCCAGTACTTC.

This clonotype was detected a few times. CDR3 sequence: CASSQGWGLGGELFF. CDR3 nucleotide sequence: TGTGCCAGCAGCCAAGGATGGGGACTCGGCGGGGAGCTGTTTTTT. The chain carries TRBV3-1 and TRBJ2-2; D may be TRBD2 (6 bases). Trimming removed 1 base at V and 7 bases at J, with 13 bases between. Germline CDR1 reads LGHDT; CDR2 reads YNNKEL (reference sequence). The CDR3 is 15 residues long. Full variable domain (rest looked up from reference TRBV3-1 and TRBJ2-2): DTAVSQTPKYLVTQMGNDKSIKCEQNLGHDTMYWYKQDSKKFLKIMFSYNNKELIINETVPNRFSPKSPDKAHLNLHINSLELGDSAVYFCASSQGWGLGGELFFGEGSRLTVL.

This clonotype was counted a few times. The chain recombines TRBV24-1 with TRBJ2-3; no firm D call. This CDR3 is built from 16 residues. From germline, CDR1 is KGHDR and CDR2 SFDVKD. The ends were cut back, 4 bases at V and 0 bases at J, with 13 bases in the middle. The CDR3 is CATSDPTSFSTDTQYF. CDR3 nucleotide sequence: TGTGCCACCAGTGACCCGACATCTTTCAGCACAGATACGCAGTATTTT.

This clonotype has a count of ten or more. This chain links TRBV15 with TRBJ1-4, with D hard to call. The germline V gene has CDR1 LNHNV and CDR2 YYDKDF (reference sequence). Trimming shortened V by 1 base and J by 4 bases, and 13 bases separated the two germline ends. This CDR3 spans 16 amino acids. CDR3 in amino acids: CATSRVQDRLNEKLFF. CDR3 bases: TGTGCCACCAGCAGAGTTCAGGACCGACTTAATGAAAAACTGTTTTTT.

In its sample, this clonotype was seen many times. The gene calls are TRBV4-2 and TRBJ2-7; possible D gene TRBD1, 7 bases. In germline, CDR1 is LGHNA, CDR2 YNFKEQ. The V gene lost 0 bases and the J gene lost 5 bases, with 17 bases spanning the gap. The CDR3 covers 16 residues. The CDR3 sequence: CASSQDGTGEVNEQYF. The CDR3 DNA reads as TGTGCCAGCAGCCAAGATGGAACAGGGGAGGTAAACGAGCAGTACTTC.

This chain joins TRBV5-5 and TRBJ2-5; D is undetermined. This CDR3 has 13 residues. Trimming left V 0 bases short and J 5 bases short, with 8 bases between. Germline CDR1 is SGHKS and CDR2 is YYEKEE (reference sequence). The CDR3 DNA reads TGTGCCAGCAGCTTGGCGGTTATGGAGACCCAGTACTTC. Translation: CASSLAVMETQYF. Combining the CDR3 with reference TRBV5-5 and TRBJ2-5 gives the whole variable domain DAGVTQSPTHLIKTRGQQVTLRCSPISGHKSVSWYQQVLGQGPQFIFQYYEKEERGRGNFPDRFSARQFPNYSSELNVNALLLGDSALYLCASSLAVMETQYFGPGTRLLVL.

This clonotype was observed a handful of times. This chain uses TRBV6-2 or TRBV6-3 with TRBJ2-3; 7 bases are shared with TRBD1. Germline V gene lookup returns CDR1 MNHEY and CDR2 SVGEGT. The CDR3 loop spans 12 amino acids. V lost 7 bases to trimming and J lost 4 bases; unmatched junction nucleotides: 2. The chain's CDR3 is CASNRGSDTQYF. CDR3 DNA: TGTGCCAGCAACAGGGGTTCAGATACGCAGTATTTT.

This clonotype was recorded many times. CDR3 protein: CASSQSPLTSGETQYF. The CDR3 DNA reads as TGTGCCAGCAGCCAATCCCCCCTTACTAGTGGAGAGACCCAGTACTTC. This chain connects TRBV3-1 to TRBJ2-5; tentative D call: TRBD2 (5 bases). V was pared by 2 bases and J by 4 bases, with 17 bases between. Per the germline V gene, CDR1 is LGHDT and CDR2 is YNNKEL (reference sequence). The CDR3 runs 16 residues.

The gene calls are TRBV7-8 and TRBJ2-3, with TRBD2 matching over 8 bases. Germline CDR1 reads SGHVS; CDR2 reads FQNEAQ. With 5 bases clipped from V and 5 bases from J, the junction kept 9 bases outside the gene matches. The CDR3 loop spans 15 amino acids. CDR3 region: CASSPGGALGDTQYF. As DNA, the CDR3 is TGTGCCAGCAGCCCGGGGGGGGCTCTAGGAGATACGCAGTATTTT.

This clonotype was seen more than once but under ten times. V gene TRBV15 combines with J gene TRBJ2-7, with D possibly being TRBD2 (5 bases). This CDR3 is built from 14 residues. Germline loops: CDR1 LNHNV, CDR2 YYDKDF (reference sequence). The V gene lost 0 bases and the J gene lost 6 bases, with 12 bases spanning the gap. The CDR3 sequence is CATSRDPGKSEQYF. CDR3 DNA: TGTGCCACCAGCAGAGATCCGGGGAAGAGCGAGCAGTACTTC.

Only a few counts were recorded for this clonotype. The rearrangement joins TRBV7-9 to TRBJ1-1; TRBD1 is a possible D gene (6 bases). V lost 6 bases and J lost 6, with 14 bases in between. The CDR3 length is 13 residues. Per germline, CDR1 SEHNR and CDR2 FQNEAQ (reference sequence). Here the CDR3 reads CASRGSGAPEAFF. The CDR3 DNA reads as TGTGCCAGCAGAGGATCGGGGGCCCCTGAAGCTTTCTTT.